This T cell receptor beta chain was retrieved from a study of neoadjuvant anti-PD-1 for oral cavity cancer (dated by TCRdb to about 2021). Study-wide context: Three to four biweekly doses of nivolumab at 3 mg/kg were mostly administered to patients before curative-intent surgical resection. A fourth nivolumab dose was given around day 43 to patients without progression, and definitive surgical resection was performed in those patients on days 50-56. Responders were defined as patients with complete response, partial response or stable disease by RECIST 1.1; non-responders were defined as patients with progression. There were roughly 13 patients in the parent correlative cohort, and the response rate was 30% to 35%.

The trim is 3 bases for V and 6 bases for J, with a gap of 18 bases between the germline ends. From cysteine to phenylalanine, the CDR3 is 15 amino acids long. Just the 45-base CDR3 DNA is kept, in frame starting at base 1. The germline V gene sets CDR1 to MDHEN and CDR2 to SYDVKM. According to the study, the label for this sample's time point signals: before neoadjuvant nivolumab. Patients had been newly diagnosed with stage II-IVA oral cavity squamous cell carcinoma, and no prior systemic or radiation treatment had been given to the patients. The cohort was composed of patients with HPV-negative, locally advanced oral cavity squamous cell carcinoma. Peripheral blood mononuclear cells were analyzed directly and were not maintained or expanded in culture. The samples were drawn from a longitudinal correlative study tied to a single-arm phase II trial testing neoadjuvant nivolumab in oral cavity squamous cell carcinoma. Genomic DNA-based TCRbeta sequencing was performed on subject-matched pre- and post-treatment PBMCs and tumors from three responders and three non-responders. Peripheral blood mononuclear cells were drawn once before nivolumab treatment and a second time after treatment, when surgery took place. The Maxwell RSC DNA from Cells kit was used to extract genomic DNA from PBMCs.

Study-level results and caveats: A higher pretreatment blood Treg/Th17 ratio correlated with both higher pretreatment blood TCRbeta clonality and lower post-treatment tumor TCRbeta clonality. TCR analyses included only a few patients per response group, and the authors called for larger cohorts for validation. After neoadjuvant nivolumab, significantly higher T cell clonality (Gini index) was found within PBMCs in non-responders than in responders.

For deep sequencing of PBMC libraries, mostly roughly 450 ng of input genomic DNA was used, and six replicates were run per sample. The immunoSEQ hsTCRbeta kit was used to prepare TCRbeta libraries according to the manufacturer's instructions. The finished libraries were brought together in one pool at 3 to 3.5 nM, which was then read using an Illumina NovaSeq 6000 S4 flow cell. In the paper's pipeline: The immunoSEQ Analyzer handled quality control and preprocessing of the raw data. The analysis was restricted to productive rearrangements, with each unique CDR3 amino acid sequence defining a clonotype. Repertoire clonality was estimated as the Gini-Simpson index, computed with the R package tcR. Gini indices were compared with Student's t test, and associations with tumor size change were assessed by Pearson correlation. The immuneACCESS repertoire file appears here via TCRdb, limited to in-frame rearrangements. These files lack a portion of the clones; in checked studies, under half of the deficit traces to unresolved V genes, and the cause of the others is not known. Clonal size and the V and J genes are those of that table, whereas D and trimming came from the DNA. This sample holds 17,000 or so clones; about 64% were observed only once. 2.5% to 3% of the sample belongs to the ten largest clones.

Notes on this clone: Its specific antigen is unknown. No much larger clone exists at a distance of one base, and base qualities are not known.

The sequence derives from a person aged 35-79 years with oral cavity squamous cell carcinoma. The source was PBMCs, collected before nivolumab (anti-PD-1) treatment. The chain is made from TRBV28 and TRBJ2-7; the D gene is possibly TRBD2, with 7 bases matching. For the CDR3, the sequence is CASSLGGAPLIEQYF. The DNA sequence is given as TGTGCCAGCAGTTTGGGGGGGGCCCCCCTAATCGAGCAGTACTTC.